A single sample is the source of the 8 T cell receptor beta chains below, sequenced in a study of PD-L1 blockade in urothelial cancer. Sequenced by immunoSEQ multiplex PCR; TCRdb stores in-frame clones only, minus some. Of over 100,000 clones listed, less than 95% are singletons. Time point in this sample: peripheral blood 6 weeks after treatment start. The specimen comprised PBMCs, sampled around atezolizumab (anti-PD-L1) treatment. These TCRs come from a man in his sixties with urothelial cancer.

The gene calls are TRBV7-9 and TRBJ2-7; 7 positions agree with TRBD1. This CDR3 contains 13 residues. Germline V gene lookup returns CDR1 SEHNR and CDR2 FQNEAQ (reference sequence). Unmatched junction bases numbered 6, after V lost 5 bases and J lost 5 bases. The CDR3 DNA follows: TGTGCCAGCAGCCCGACAGGGCCCCACGAGCAGTACTTC. It encodes CASSPTGPHEQYF.

The table lists this clone with a few counts. V is TRBV7-2 and J is TRBJ1-2, with 7 bases fitting TRBD1. J was trimmed by 8 bases and V by 4 bases; bases with no gene match: 13. This CDR3 comprises 15 residues. Germline V CDR1 and CDR2: SGHTA, FQGNSA. CDR3 sequence (DNA): TGTGCCAGCAGCTCCTACAGGGGCCAGTTGGGGGGCTACACCTTC. It is translated as CASSSYRGQLGGYTF. Based on the CDR3 plus reference TRBV7-2 and TRBJ1-2, the full variable domain is GAGVSQSPSNKVTEKGKDVELRCDPISGHTALYWYRQSLGQGLEFLIYFQGNSAPDKSGLPSDRFSAERTGGSVSTLTIQRTQQEDSAVYLCASSSYRGQLGGYTFGSGTRLTVV.

V and J are TRBV28 and TRBJ1-1; D may be TRBD1 (6 bases). The CDR3 has 14 amino acids. CDR1 MDHEN and CDR2 SYDVKM come from the germline V gene. Trimming stripped 10 bases from V and 3 bases from J, with 18 bases between. For the CDR3, the DNA is TGTGCCACCTACCATTTTGAGGGGGACACTGAAGCTTTCTTT. Translating it yields CATYHFEGDTEAFF.

The gene calls are TRBV7-9 and TRBJ2-1; D is ambiguous. The CDR3 sequence is 14 residues long. Germline CDR1 reads SEHNR; CDR2 reads FQNEAQ (reference sequence). V shed 5 bases and J shed 0 bases, with 8 bases lying between them. CDR3 in DNA: TGTGCCAGCAGCCCCGACTCCTCCTACAATGAGCAGTTCTTC. It translates to CASSPDSSYNEQFF.

This chain joins TRBV15 and TRBJ2-1; D perhaps matches TRBD1 (7 bases). Germline values: CDR1 LNHNV, CDR2 YYDKDF (reference sequence). The length of the CDR3 is 15 residues. Trimming took 6 bases from V and 2 from J, leaving 14 bases between them. CDR3 protein: CATRGGQPAYNEQFF. The CDR3 nucleotides read TGTGCCACCAGGGGGGGACAGCCAGCCTACAATGAGCAGTTCTTC.

The genes are TRBV2 and TRBJ2-6; maybe TRBD1 (5 bases). The CDR3 runs 19 residues. Trimming removed 5 bases from V and 2 bases from J, with 22 bases in between. The germline CDR1 and CDR2 sequences are SNHLY and FYNNEI. The CDR3 sequence is CASSLSGWVGITGANVLTF. The CDR3 DNA sequence: TGTGCCAGCAGTCTTTCAGGGTGGGTGGGAATCACTGGGGCCAACGTCCTGACTTTC. Filled out from reference TRBV2 and TRBJ2-6, the complete variable domain reads EPEVTQTPSHQVTQMGQEVILRCVPISNHLYFYWYRQILGQKVEFLVSFYNNEISEKSEIFDDQFSVERPDGSNFTLKIRSTKLEDSAMYFCASSLSGWVGITGANVLTFGAGSRLTVL.

This clone occurred once. V usage is TRBV4-1 and J usage is TRBJ2-2; D call uncertain. V lost 0 bases, J lost 4 bases, and 15 bases lay in between. This CDR3 contains 17 residues. Germline CDR1 MGHRA, CDR2 YSYEKL. In DNA form, the CDR3 reads TGCGCCAGCAGCCAAGAAAACATAGCCGGTGTCACCGGGGAGCTGTTTTTT. Protein product: CASSQENIAGVTGELFF.

V is TRBV29-1 and J is TRBJ2-5; D perhaps matches TRBD1 (5 bases). The V end was cut by 4 bases, the J end by 1 base, with 7 bases between. CDR1 SQVTM and CDR2 ANQGSEA come from the germline V gene. The CDR3 is 12 residues long. Here the CDR3 reads CSVAGIQETQYF. The CDR3 region has the DNA TGCAGCGTTGCAGGGATCCAAGAGACCCAGTACTTC.